This T cell receptor beta chain was identified during a study of OX40 agonist ivuxolimab in advanced cancers. Study as a whole: In three patients, partial responses were observed, one with hepatocellular carcinoma and two with cutaneous melanoma. Whole-study findings and limits: There was clonal expansion of CD4+ and CD8+ blood T cells by week 6 at 0.1 to 3.0 mg/kg.

V dropped 0 bases and J dropped 4; count of bases not matched to a gene: 13. Looked up from germline, CDR1 is SGHAT and CDR2 is FQNNGV. The CDR3 runs to 20 residues. Clones were read by immunoSEQ multiplex PCR, and TCRdb kept only the in-frame ones, dropping some. The table shows some 15,000 clones, with almost 80% occurring only once. In this sample, this clone turned up a few times. What it recognizes is unknown. This TCR derives from an adult with an advanced solid tumor such as melanoma, head and neck, liver or kidney cancer. The starting material was CD4+ or CD8+ T cells sorted from blood, obtained in a trial of the OX40 agonist ivuxolimab. This sequence joins TRBV11-2 and TRBJ2-5; TRBD2 matches 14 bases. DNA for the CDR3: TGTGCCAGCAGCTTAGATCAGACTAGCGGGAGGGGATATGTTGGAGAGACCCAGTACTTC. Amino acid sequence: CASSLDQTSGRGYVGETQYF.